These 21 T cell receptor beta chains share one sample of origin, sequenced in a study of shared clonotypes between healthy human individuals. In the naive CD8 group, cells lacked CD45RO and were positively selected for CCR7, so terminally differentiated effector memory CD45RA+ cells were left out. This table comes from immunoSEQ multiplex PCR, and its TCRdb copy is limited to in-frame clones, with some not included. The data show millions of clones, about 94% seen once. The sample consisted of naive CD8+ T cells sorted from blood. The receptors were sampled from a man younger than 35 in good health.

The rearrangement links TRBV4-1 to TRBJ2-3, with 12 nucleotides matching TRBD2. Germline CDR1 is MGHRA and CDR2 is YSYEKL. The ends lost 3 bases at V and 3 bases at J; junction bases unmatched: 7. There are 17 residues in the CDR3. The CDR3 reads CASSQEETSGSTDTQYF. CDR3 coding DNA: TGCGCCAGCAGCCAGGAAGAGACTAGCGGGAGTACAGATACGCAGTATTTT.

CDR3 protein: CASSLEHSSYEQYF. DNA for the CDR3: TGCGCCAGCAGCTTGGAACACAGCTCCTACGAGCAGTACTTC. This chain links TRBV5-1 with TRBJ2-7; D call uncertain. The CDR3 loop spans 14 amino acids. Trimming shortened V by 0 bases and J by 0 bases, and 7 bases separated the two germline ends. Germline CDR1 and CDR2: SGHRS and YFSETQ.

The chain employs TRBV7-9 and TRBJ1-1, with D maybe TRBD1 (6 bases). Germline values: CDR1 SEHNR, CDR2 FQNEAQ (reference sequence). Trimming took off 4 bases at V and 1 base at J, with 13 bases between the two ends. The CDR3 is 15 amino acids. The CDR3 DNA reads TGTGCCAGCAGCTACAGGGATAGGGAGAACACTGAAGCTTTCTTT. This codes for CASSYRDRENTEAFF.

This chain connects TRBV28 to TRBJ2-1; 10 bases are a match to TRBD1. This CDR3 region has 15 residues. Germline CDR1 MDHEN, CDR2 SYDVKM. Unmatched junction bases numbered 8, after V lost 5 bases and J lost 7 bases. The CDR3 DNA reads as TGTGCCAGCAGTAGCCGTGGGACAGGGGAAAATGAGCAGTTCTTC. It is translated as CASSSRGTGENEQFF. Filled out from reference TRBV28 and TRBJ2-1, the complete variable domain reads DVKVTQSSRYLVKRTGEKVFLECVQDMDHENMFWYRQDPGLGLRLIYFSYDVKMKEKGDIPEGYSVSREKKERFSLILESASTNQTSMYLCASSSRGTGENEQFFGPGTRLTVL.

The CDR3 sequence is CASNPANAEEKLFF. As DNA, the CDR3 is TGTGCCAGCAATCCAGCCAACGCGGAGGAAAAACTGTTTTTT. The chain combines TRBV2 with TRBJ1-4; D gene unclear. This CDR3 is 14 amino acids long. Deletions cut 7 bases from V and 8 bases from J, with 17 bases between. Germline CDR1 SNHLY, CDR2 FYNNEI.

The CDR3 spells CASSKDREYSFLYEQYF. The CDR3, as DNA: TGTGCCAGCAGCAAAGACAGGGAATATTCCTTCCTCTACGAGCAGTACTTC. The gene calls are TRBV9 and TRBJ2-7; 7 nucleotides match TRBD1. Germline V gives CDR1 SGDLS, CDR2 YYNGEE. V gave up 4 bases and J gave up 3 bases; unmatched junction bases: 16. This CDR3 is 17 amino acids long.

The chain uses TRBV15 and TRBJ2-2, with 7 bases lining up with TRBD2. There are 15 residues in the CDR3. The J segment lost 2 bases and the V segment lost 4 bases, leaving 4 bases of the junction unmatched. CDR1 LNHNV and CDR2 YYDKDF come from the germline V gene (reference sequence). The CDR3 loop is CATSILAANTGELFF. The CDR3 DNA is TGTGCCACCAGCATCCTAGCGGCAAACACCGGGGAGCTGTTTTTT.

With respect to this clone: Other DNA sequences of this sample code for an identical CDR3. This chain links TRBV5-4 with TRBJ2-7, with 7 bases identical to TRBD2. CDR3 size: 13 residues. CDR1 and CDR2 from the germline V gene are SGHNT and YYREEE (reference sequence). The V and J ends lost 2 bases and 3 bases, in that order; junction bases with no gene match: 2. The CDR3 sequence: CASSFGGSYEQYF. The CDR3, as DNA: TGTGCCAGCAGCTTTGGCGGGAGCTACGAGCAGTACTTC.

CDR3 sequence: CASSLGEGPEAFF. The CDR3 region has the DNA TGTGCCAGCAGCTTGGGTGAGGGCCCTGAAGCTTTCTTT. The J gene is TRBJ1-1, the V gene TRBV5-4; D not certain. The CDR3 runs 13 residues. Trimming stripped 0 bases from V and 6 bases from J, with 9 bases between. CDR1 SGHNT and CDR2 YYREEE come from the germline V gene (reference sequence).

A single count supports this clone. The V and J genes are TRBV6-6 and TRBJ2-5; weak D call: TRBD2 (5 bases). The CDR3 spans 14 residues. Germline CDR1 MNHNY, CDR2 SVGAGI (reference sequence). Trimming cost V 1 base and J 5 bases, with 11 bases left between them. The CDR3 DNA sequence: TGTGCCAGCAGTTACTTAGCCCCGGGGGAGACCCAGTACTTC. This translates into CASSYLAPGETQYF.

The rearrangement joins TRBV7-9 to TRBJ1-2; the D gene is possibly TRBD1 (6 bases). Germline CDR1 SEHNR, CDR2 FQNEAQ (reference sequence). The CDR3 covers 13 residues. V was cut by 4 bases and J by 4 bases, with 10 bases left in between. For the CDR3, the DNA is TGTGCCAGCAGCTCGGGACATCTCTATGGCTACACCTTC. Protein product: CASSSGHLYGYTF.

The V and J genes are TRBV19 and TRBJ2-7, with TRBD1 as a possible D gene (6 bases). The CDR3 runs 13 residues. Per germline, CDR1 LNHDA and CDR2 SQIVND (reference sequence). Trimming pared 5 bases from V and 3 bases from J, leaving 11 bases between. The CDR3 bases are TGTGCCAGTAGTTGGAACAGGGACTACGAGCAGTACTTC. It encodes CASSWNRDYEQYF.

The rearrangement joins TRBV19 to TRBJ1-4; D is unclear. CDR3 length equals 16 residues. CDR1 LNHDA and CDR2 SQIVND come from the germline V gene (reference sequence). The V gene lost 3 bases and the J gene lost 8 bases, with 19 bases spanning the gap. CDR3 coding DNA: TGTGCCAGTAGTATGGGCGAGCGGCTACGGAAGGAAAAACTGTTTTTT. This codes for CASSMGERLRKEKLFF.

Concerning this clone itself: Other DNA sequences in the same sample also yield this CDR3. This sequence joins TRBV7-9 and TRBJ2-7, with 7 bases that match TRBD1. CDR1 is SEHNR, CDR2 FQNEAQ, per germline (reference sequence). The V and J ends lost 2 bases and 3 bases, in that order; junction bases with no gene match: 4. The CDR3 is 14 amino acids. CDR3 sequence reads: CASSLTGALYEQYF. The CDR3, as DNA: TGTGCCAGCAGCTTAACAGGGGCGCTCTACGAGCAGTACTTC.

This sequence joins TRBV19 and TRBJ1-2; 11 bases line up with TRBD1. The CDR3 is 17 amino acids. V dropped 6 bases and J dropped 5; count of bases not matched to a gene: 14. The V gene's germline CDR1 is LNHDA and CDR2 SQIVND (reference sequence). Here the CDR3 reads CASSNPGQGVEGYGYTF. For the CDR3, the DNA is TGTGCCAGTAGCAACCCGGGACAGGGGGTAGAAGGATATGGCTACACCTTC.

The J gene is TRBJ1-1, the V gene TRBV28; D gene uncertain. CDR1 is MDHEN, CDR2 SYDVKM, per germline. The CDR3 runs 16 residues. Trimming pared 5 bases from V and 7 bases from J, leaving 23 bases between. CDR3 loop: CASSPELFGVYSEAFF. The CDR3 DNA reads TGTGCCAGCAGTCCCGAGCTGTTTGGTGTTTACAGTGAAGCTTTCTTT.

J is TRBJ2-7 and V is TRBV5-1, with 9 positions matching TRBD1. Germline trimming cut 1 base from V and 5 bases from J; bases unmatched to any gene: 4. The CDR3 loop spans 14 amino acids. In germline, CDR1 is SGHRS, CDR2 YFSETQ. This CDR3 is CASSLWGQGDEQYF. The CDR3 DNA reads TGCGCCAGCAGCTTGTGGGGACAGGGTGACGAGCAGTACTTC.

This clone came up once. In nucleotides, the CDR3 is TGTGCCAGCAGCTTACTACAGGGGCTCGGAGGATCCTACGAGCAGTACTTC. Translation gives CASSLLQGLGGSYEQYF. The V call is TRBV7-6, the J call TRBJ2-7, with 7 bases lining up with TRBD1. The CDR3 covers 17 residues. The V gene end was trimmed by 2 bases and the J gene end by 1 base; junction bases not matched to a gene: 11. Germline assignment: CDR1 SGHVS and CDR2 FNYEAQ.

To note about this clone: The sample has other DNA sequences that encode this CDR3 too. This chain connects TRBV9 to TRBJ2-5; 8 bases are shared with TRBD2. The germline V gene encodes CDR1 SGDLS and CDR2 YYNGEE. The CDR3 contains 14 residues. J lost 3 bases, V lost 0 bases, and 1 base had no gene match. This CDR3 is CASSVEAGEETQYF. CDR3 coding DNA: TGTGCCAGCAGCGTAGAAGCGGGGGAAGAGACCCAGTACTTC.

The V call is TRBV7-9, the J call TRBJ1-1; D call uncertain. This CDR3 contains 16 residues. The V gene's germline CDR1 is SEHNR and CDR2 FQNEAQ (reference sequence). Deletions cut 5 bases from V and 4 bases from J, with 20 bases between. In nucleotides, the CDR3 is TGTGCCAGCAGCCCTCCCGTGGGGTTTCCGAGCACTGAAGCTTTCTTT. Translating it yields CASSPPVGFPSTEAFF. Together with reference TRBV7-9 and TRBJ1-1, the CDR3 gives the full variable domain: DTGVSQNPRHKITKRGQNVTFRCDPISEHNRLYWYRQTLGQGPEFLTYFQNEAQLEKSRLLSDRFSAERPKGSFSTLEIQRTEQGDSAMYLCASSPPVGFPSTEAFFGQGTRLTVV.

The V call is TRBV2, the J call TRBJ2-7, with 11 nucleotides matching TRBD1. The germline gives CDR1 SNHLY, CDR2 FYNNEI. Losses at the gene ends were 7 bases for V and 6 bases for J; bases not matched to a gene: 8. The length of the CDR3 is 14 residues. The CDR3 DNA sequence: TGTGCCAGCATTTGGACAGGGGGCGCGTCCGAGCAGTACTTC. Translated: CASIWTGGASEQYF.